This is a list of T cell receptor beta chains from one sample in a study of blood T cell repertoires in COVID-19. Using immunoSEQ multiplex PCR, the repertoire was profiled, and TCRdb retains in-frame clones only, with some absent. This table has 85,000 to 100,000 clones, around nine tenths appearing once. Sequencing used peripheral blood. The receptors here all came from a man aged 55-75 years with acute or convalescent COVID-19. CDR3s include the opening cysteine and the closing phenylalanine or tryptophan. A D gene is named only where the DNA matches it firmly. For some rows the clone size is stated as once, few or many, or as a class when expanded; others skip it.

>.|TRBJ1-2|.|TRBV5-1
CASRVQGGTFYGYTF
TGCGCCAGCAGAGTACAGGGAGGGACTTTCTATGGCTACACCTTC
>.|TRBJ1-1|once|TRBV10-3
CAISGFFETEAFF
TGTGCCATCAGTGGGTTTTTTGAGACTGAAGCTTTCTTT
>.|TRBJ1-5|.|TRBV3-1/TRBV3-2
CASSQDTSQGEQPQHF
TGTGCCAGCAGCCAAGACACCTCGCAGGGTGAGCAGCCCCAGCATTTT
>.|TRBJ2-1|once|TRBV6-5
CASSSLGAASYNEQFF
TGTGCCAGCAGTTCCCTGGGCGCAGCATCCTACAATGAGCAGTTCTTC
>TRBD1|TRBJ1-4|once|TRBV12-3/TRBV12-4
CASRAGTGEKLFF
TGTGCCAGCAGGGCCGGGACAGGGGAAAAACTGTTTTTT
>.|TRBJ1-5|.|TRBV19
CASSILSVSGNQPQHF
TGTGCCAGTAGTATTCTATCGGTATCGGGCAATCAGCCCCAGCATTTT
>TRBD1|TRBJ1-2|.|TRBV7-9
CASSLQGLGGYTF
TGTGCCAGCAGCCTACAGGGGTTGGGGGGCTACACCTTC
>.|TRBJ1-2|.|TRBV28
CQLNYGYTF
TGCCAACTTAACTATGGCTACACCTTC
>.|TRBJ1-1|.|TRBV19
CASSIDRGAEAFF
TGTGCCAGTAGTATAGACAGAGGCGCTGAAGCTTTCTTT
>.|TRBJ1-2|.|TRBV12-3/TRBV12-4
CASSFGAYYGYTF
TGTGCCAGCAGTTTTGGGGCCTACTATGGCTACACCTTC
>TRBD2|TRBJ2-1|.|TRBV7-2
CASSFSGGSYNEQFF
TGTGCCAGCAGTTTTAGCGGGGGGTCCTACAATGAGCAGTTCTTC
>.|TRBJ1-1|.|TRBV30
CAWSPSGREAFF
TGTGCCTGGAGTCCCTCGGGGAGGGAAGCTTTCTTT
>TRBD1|TRBJ2-2|.|TRBV29-1
CSVRGTGGDTGELFF
TGCAGCGTGAGGGGGACAGGGGGCGATACCGGGGAGCTGTTTTTT
>.|TRBJ1-1|.|TRBV5-1
CASSPHAGETEAFF
TGCGCCAGCAGCCCTCATGCAGGGGAGACTGAAGCTTTCTTT
>.|TRBJ1-5|.|TRBV3-1/TRBV3-2
CASSLGTSSNQPQHF
TGTGCCAGCAGCCTGGGGACATCTAGCAATCAGCCCCAGCATTTT
>TRBD2|TRBJ2-1|.|TRBV7-9
CASSSGTSVTSEQFF
TGTGCCAGCAGCTCAGGGACTAGCGTCACTAGTGAGCAGTTCTTC
>TRBD1|TRBJ1-2|once|TRBV19
CASRDAYRGQGGYTF
TGTGCCAGTCGAGATGCCTACAGGGGGCAAGGTGGCTACACCTTC
>.|TRBJ1-3|once|TRBV5-6
CASSSGGYSGNTIYF
TGTGCCAGCAGTTCGGGTGGCTACTCTGGAAACACCATATATTTT
>TRBD1|TRBJ1-1|.|TRBV19
CASSGSSGQGVRAFF
TGTGCCAGTAGTGGAAGCAGTGGACAGGGGGTTAGAGCTTTCTTT
>TRBD1|TRBJ1-2|.|TRBV15
CATSRGQGYGYTF
TGTGCCACCAGCAGAGGACAGGGATATGGCTACACCTTC
>.|TRBJ1-4|.|TRBV12-5
CASGLVLGGNEKLFF
TGTGCTAGTGGTTTGGTACTAGGGGGTAATGAAAAACTGTTTTTT
>.|TRBJ1-5|.|TRBV2
CASSAGNSNQPQHF
TGTGCCAGCAGCGCCGGGAATAGCAATCAGCCCCAGCATTTT
>.|TRBJ1-1|.|TRBV19
CAAYGAVRSAFF
TGTGCCGCCTACGGTGCGGTTAGAAGTGCTTTCTTT
>TRBD1|TRBJ1-1|.|TRBV3-1/TRBV3-2
CASSQYGTGGAEAFF
TGTGCCAGCAGCCAATACGGGACAGGGGGAGCTGAAGCTTTCTTT
>TRBD2|TRBJ2-3|.|TRBV25-1
CASSEVSGGRGDTQYF
TGTGCCAGCAGTGAAGTTAGCGGGGGGCGCGGGGATACGCAGTATTTT
>.|TRBJ1-6|.|TRBV11-2
CASSPGTFYSPLHF
TGTGCCAGCAGCCCCGGGACATTCTATTCACCCCTCCACTTT
>TRBD1|TRBJ1-2|.|TRBV5-5
CASSQDGGQARGNYGYTF
TGTGCCAGCAGCCAGGATGGGGGACAGGCCAGGGGTAACTATGGCTACACCTTC
>TRBD1|TRBJ1-1|.|TRBV5-8
CASSLGQGVFGEAFF
TGTGCCAGCAGCTTGGGCCAGGGGGTTTTCGGTGAAGCTTTCTTT
>.|TRBJ1-2|.|TRBV7-9
CASSPPFSGYGYTF
TGTGCCAGCAGCCCGCCCTTCTCCGGCTATGGCTACACCTTC
>.|TRBJ1-1|.|TRBV7-2
CASSFGRGSGAFF
TGTGCCAGCAGCTTCGGGAGGGGATCTGGGGCTTTCTTT
>TRBD1|TRBJ1-2|.|TRBV6-5
CASSYWDRGSGYTF
TGTGCCAGCAGTTACTGGGACAGGGGATCTGGCTACACCTTC
>TRBD2|TRBJ2-5|few|TRBV7-8
CASSSGLAGVRKETQYF
TGTGCCAGCAGCTCGGGACTAGCGGGGGTCAGAAAGGAGACCCAGTACTTC
>TRBD1|TRBJ2-1|.|TRBV5-1
CASSSLGGQGPYNEQFF
TGCGCCAGCAGCTCTTTAGGAGGACAGGGTCCCTACAATGAGCAGTTCTTC
>.|TRBJ1-2|.|TRBV3-1/TRBV3-2
CASSHDRINSNYGYTF
TGTGCCAGCAGCCATGACAGGATCAACTCTAACTATGGCTACACCTTC
>TRBD1|TRBJ1-4|.|TRBV12-3/TRBV12-4
CASSGTVNEKLFF
TGTGCCAGCAGTGGGACAGTAAATGAAAAACTGTTTTTT
>TRBD1|TRBJ1-3|.|TRBV11-2
CASSLAPKGARGNTIYF
TGTGCCAGCAGCTTAGCCCCAAAGGGGGCGCGAGGAAACACCATATATTTT
>.|TRBJ1-2|.|TRBV5-1
CASSLVGYGYTF
TGCGCCAGCAGCTTGGTCGGGTATGGCTACACCTTC
>TRBD1|TRBJ1-4|.|TRBV5-1
CASSPTGTGGKEKLFF
TGCGCCAGCAGCCCAACCGGGACAGGGGGGAAAGAAAAACTGTTTTTT
>.|TRBJ2-5|once|TRBV9
CASSVGLTGFGETQYF
TGTGCCAGCAGCGTAGGCCTTACAGGGTTTGGGGAGACCCAGTACTTC
>TRBD2|TRBJ2-5|few|TRBV11-2
CASSFHLAGAQETQYF
TGTGCCAGCAGCTTTCATTTAGCGGGCGCGCAAGAGACCCAGTACTTC
>.|TRBJ2-3|.|TRBV7-2
CASSLGAGPDTQYF
TGTGCCAGCAGCTTAGGGGCAGGTCCAGATACGCAGTATTTT
>.|TRBJ1-3|once|TRBV5-4
CASSLAGTSGNTIYF
TGTGCCAGCAGCTTGGCCGGGACATCTGGAAACACCATATATTTT
>.|TRBJ2-1|once|TRBV4-1
CASSPMGAAGYNEQFF
TGCGCCAGCAGCCCAATGGGTGCCGCGGGCTACAATGAGCAGTTCTTC
>.|TRBJ1-2|.|TRBV7-2
CASSLTGRGYTF
TGTGCCAGCAGCTTAACAGGGCGAGGCTACACCTTC
>.|TRBJ1-3|.|TRBV19
CASSNTLGQPIGNTIYF
TGTGCCAGTAGTAACACCCTGGGGCAACCGATTGGAAACACCATATATTTT
>TRBD1|TRBJ1-2|.|TRBV7-2
CASSARDRAAGYTF
TGTGCCAGCAGCGCGCGGGACAGGGCGGCGGGCTACACCTTC
>TRBD2|TRBJ2-1|.|TRBV19
CASSIDSASGGTYNEQFF
TGTGCCAGTAGTATAGATTCGGCTAGCGGGGGAACCTACAATGAGCAGTTCTTC
>TRBD1|TRBJ2-3|.|TRBV5-4
CASSRLQGAGADTQYF
TGTGCCAGCAGCCGGCTTCAGGGGGCTGGGGCAGATACGCAGTATTTT
>TRBD2|TRBJ2-5|.|TRBV14
CASSQGRASGQETQYF
TGTGCCAGCAGCCAAGGCAGGGCTAGCGGTCAAGAGACCCAGTACTTC